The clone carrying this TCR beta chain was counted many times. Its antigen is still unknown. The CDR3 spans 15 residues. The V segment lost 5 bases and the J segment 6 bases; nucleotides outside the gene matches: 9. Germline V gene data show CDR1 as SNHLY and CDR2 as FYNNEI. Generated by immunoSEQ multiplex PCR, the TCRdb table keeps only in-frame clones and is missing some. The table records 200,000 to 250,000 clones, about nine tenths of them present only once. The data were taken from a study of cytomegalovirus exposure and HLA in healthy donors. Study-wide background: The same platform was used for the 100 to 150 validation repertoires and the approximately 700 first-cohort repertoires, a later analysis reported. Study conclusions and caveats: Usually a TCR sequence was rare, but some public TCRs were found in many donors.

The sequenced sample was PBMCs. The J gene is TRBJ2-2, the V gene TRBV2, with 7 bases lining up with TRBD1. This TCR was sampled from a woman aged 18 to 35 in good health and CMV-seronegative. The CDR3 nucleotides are TGTGCCAGCAGTTCCGGGACAGTCGCCCCCGGGGAGCTGTTTTTT. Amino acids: CASSSGTVAPGELFF.